These 32 T cell receptor beta chains originate from one sample sequenced in a study of Ad26.COV2.S vaccination and SARS-CoV-2 variants. The treatment denotes: about 20 received Ad26.COV2.S at low or high dose, single or two shots; roughly five received placebo; per-sample allocation not given. Vaccine and placebo recipients were sampled on day 63 after the first injection. The repertoire was sequenced with immunoSEQ multiplex PCR; TCRdb's copy has only in-frame clones and lacks some. There are hundreds of thousands of clones in the sample; 89% occur only once, and 1.5% lies in the top ten. The sequenced sample was peripheral blood, obtained in a trial of Ad26.COV2.S vaccine versus placebo. The receptors come from a person between 18 and 65 years old who received the Ad26.COV2.S COVID-19 vaccine or a placebo.

This chain joins TRBV6-5 and TRBJ1-5, with 7 bases aligning to TRBD1. Germline values: CDR1 MNHEY, CDR2 SVGAGI. The CDR3 contains 14 residues. V shed 5 bases and J 7 bases; nucleotides not matched to a gene: 8. CDR3 amino acids: CASSTDRAKQPQHF. The CDR3 DNA reads as TGTGCCAGCAGTACCGACAGGGCGAAGCAGCCCCAGCATTTT.

The rearrangement uses TRBV19 and TRBJ2-7; 12 bases align to TRBD2. Germline V lookup: CDR1 LNHDA, CDR2 SQIVND (reference sequence). This CDR3 has 14 residues. Unmatched junction bases numbered 2, after V lost 6 bases and J lost 2 bases. The CDR3 nucleotides are TGTGCCAGTAGACGGACTAGCGGGGCCTACGAGCAGTACTTC. It encodes CASRRTSGAYEQYF.

The genes are TRBV12-3 or TRBV12-4 and TRBJ2-5; D possibly corresponds to TRBD1 (6 bases). The CDR3 extends over 11 amino acids. Trimming removed 6 bases from V and 4 bases from J, with 6 bases in between. For the CDR3, the DNA is TGTGCCAGCAGCAGGGGAGAGACCCAGTACTTC. As protein: CASSRGETQYF.

This clone was observed a few times. This chain links TRBV4-1 with TRBJ2-6; D is unresolved. Trimming took off 0 bases at V and 0 bases at J, with 9 bases between the two ends. The CDR3 totals 17 residues. Germline CDR1 reads MGHRA; CDR2 reads YSYEKL. The chain's CDR3 is CASSQDELGSGANVLTF. CDR3 nucleotide sequence: TGCGCCAGCAGCCAAGATGAGCTGGGCTCTGGGGCCAACGTCCTGACTTTC.

The CDR3 loop reads CASSAGQGAATNEKLFF. CDR3 coding DNA: TGTGCCAGCTCAGCGGGACAGGGGGCTGCAACTAATGAAAAACTGTTTTTT. The gene calls are TRBV18 and TRBJ1-4; 12 bases are a match to TRBD1. There are 17 residues in the CDR3. From germline, CDR1 is KGHSH and CDR2 LQKENI. The trim removed 5 bases at V and 0 bases at J, leaving 4 bases unmatched. Complete variable domain (other parts from reference TRBV18 and TRBJ1-4): NAGVMQNPRHLVRRRGQEARLRCSPMKGHSHVYWYRQLPEEGLKFMVYLQKENIIDESGMPKERFSAEFPKEGPSILRIQQVVRGDSAAYFCASSAGQGAATNEKLFFGSGTQLSVL.

V is TRBV20-1 and J is TRBJ2-3, with 9 bases that match TRBD2. The V segment lost 3 bases and the J segment 0 bases; nucleotides outside the gene matches: 10. The CDR3 extends over 17 amino acids. Germline V gives CDR1 DFQATT, CDR2 SNEGSKA (reference sequence). The CDR3 DNA reads TGCAGTGCTAGTAACCCCACTAGCGGGTTTAGCACAGATACGCAGTATTTT. This codes for CSASNPTSGFSTDTQYF.

This rearrangement joins TRBV4-3 to TRBJ1-6; 8 nucleotides agree with TRBD1. The V gene's germline CDR1 is LGHNA and CDR2 YSLEER. This CDR3 is built from 15 residues. After removal of 4 bases from V and 9 bases from J, the junction contained 8 bases not matched to a gene. CDR3: CASSPEAGGGSPLHF. CDR3 in DNA: TGCGCCAGCAGCCCCGAAGCAGGGGGCGGTTCACCCCTCCACTTT.

The chain joins TRBV11-2 to TRBJ2-5, with 9 positions matching TRBD2. V shed 1 base, J shed 2 bases, and the junction held 2 bases outside the gene matches. The CDR3 covers 15 residues. The germline gives CDR1 SGHAT, CDR2 FQNNGV. Written as DNA, the CDR3 is TGTGCCAGCAGCTTAGCTAGCGGGGAGCAAGAGACCCAGTACTTC. The encoded protein is CASSLASGEQETQYF.

In this sample, this clone turned up once. Different DNA sequences within this sample yield the same CDR3. The gene calls are TRBV7-9 and TRBJ1-1; D is perhaps TRBD1 (5 bases). Germline V CDR1 and CDR2: SEHNR, FQNEAQ (reference sequence). This CDR3 region has 14 residues. V lost 5 bases to trimming and J lost 0 bases, with 10 bases between them. The CDR3 DNA sequence: TGTGCCAGCAGCCTGGGGGTGATGAACACTGAAGCTTTCTTT. This translates into CASSLGVMNTEAFF.

The gene calls are TRBV24-1 and TRBJ1-5; D uncertain. Germline CDR1 KGHDR, CDR2 SFDVKD. The V end was cut by 5 bases, the J end by 0 bases, with 13 bases between. The CDR3 totals 16 residues. CDR3 nucleotides: TGTGCCACCAGTGGAGGCGGGCCTAATAGCAATCAGCCCCAGCATTTT. This gives the protein CATSGGGPNSNQPQHF.

The chain recombines TRBV5-4 with TRBJ2-7; the D gene is possibly TRBD2 (7 bases). The CDR3 consists of 15 residues. From germline, CDR1 is SGHNT and CDR2 YYREEE (reference sequence). Trimming stripped 2 bases from V and 0 bases from J, with 12 bases between. DNA of the CDR3: TGTGCCAGCAGCTTTGAGGGGGGGGGCTCCTACGAGCAGTACTTC. Translation gives CASSFEGGGSYEQYF.

This chain joins TRBV7-2 and TRBJ1-4; no clear D. V was cut by 4 bases and J by 7 bases, with 16 bases left in between. This CDR3 region has 15 residues. Germline CDR1 reads SGHTA; CDR2 reads FQGNSA. DNA of the CDR3: TGTGCCAGCAGCTCTAACCCGGCCACCGGTGAAAAACTGTTTTTT. Its translation is CASSSNPATGEKLFF.

The chain has TRBV7-9 and TRBJ1-5, with 10 bases that match TRBD1. Germline CDR1 is SEHNR and CDR2 is FQNEAQ (reference sequence). This CDR3 is built from 15 residues. V lost 4 bases to trimming and J lost 6 bases; unmatched junction nucleotides: 6. CDR3 sequence (DNA): TGTGCCAGCAGCTCGACAGGGGGCGGGGGTCAGCCCCAGCATTTT. This encodes CASSSTGGGGQPQHF.

This clone was detected once. V usage is TRBV6-4 and J usage is TRBJ2-3; 7 positions agree with TRBD2. This CDR3 is built from 14 residues. V lost 3 bases to trimming and J lost 8 bases; unmatched junction nucleotides: 8. CDR1 is MRHNA and CDR2 is SNTAGT in the germline V gene. The CDR3 nucleotides are TGTGCCAGCAGTGAGATACCTAGCGGCGCTACGCAGTATTTT. Its protein product is CASSEIPSGATQYF.

This clone has just one count. The rearrangement joins TRBV5-1 to TRBJ2-7, with 7 bases that match TRBD1. Germline V CDR1 and CDR2: SGHRS, YFSETQ. The CDR3 is 13 residues long. With 7 bases clipped from V and 4 bases from J, the junction kept 8 bases outside the gene matches. The CDR3 protein is CASGTGEAYEQYF. The DNA of the CDR3 is TGCGCCAGCGGCACAGGGGAAGCGTACGAGCAGTACTTC.

This chain uses TRBV30 with TRBJ2-3, with TRBD1 identical over 7 bases. This CDR3 is 12 amino acids long. Losses at the gene ends were 4 bases for V and 4 bases for J; bases not matched to a gene: 2. Germline V gives CDR1 GTSNPN, CDR2 SVGIG (reference sequence). CDR3 sequence (DNA): TGTGCCTGGAACAGGGGCCCAGATACGCAGTATTTT. Residues: CAWNRGPDTQYF. Based on the CDR3 plus reference TRBV30 and TRBJ2-3, the full variable domain is SQTIHQWPATLVQPVGSPLSLECTVEGTSNPNLYWYRQAAGRGLQLLFYSVGIGQISSEVPQNLSASRPQDRQFILSSKKLLLSDSGFYLCAWNRGPDTQYFGPGTRLTVL.

The chain employs TRBV27 and TRBJ2-2; D is unclear. Trimming shortened V by 3 bases and J by 1 base, and 9 bases separated the two germline ends. CDR3 length: 15 amino acids. The V gene's germline CDR1 is MNHEY and CDR2 SMNVEV (reference sequence). CDR3 amino acids: CASSFGLENTGELFF. CDR3 DNA sequence: TGTGCCAGCAGTTTCGGATTGGAGAACACCGGGGAGCTGTTTTTT.

With respect to this clone: An end of the junction does not agree with germline; a read error may underlie this. The V gene is TRBV6-2 or TRBV6-3, the J gene TRBJ1-6; a weak D match, TRBD1 (6 bases). The germline V gene encodes CDR1 MNHEY and CDR2 SVGEGT. The CDR3 runs to 15 residues. This CDR3 reads CASSQLQGGSSLLHF. The CDR3 nucleotides are TGTGCCAGCAGCCAATTACAGGGAGGAAGTTCACTCCTCCACTTT.

The chain joins TRBV5-6 to TRBJ1-2, with 7 bases aligning to TRBD1. The length of the CDR3 is 13 residues. Germline V gene lookup returns CDR1 SGHDT and CDR2 YYEEEE. The J segment lost 6 bases and the V segment lost 0 bases, leaving 2 bases of the junction unmatched. DNA for the CDR3: TGTGCCAGCAGCTTGGGACAGGGTGATGGCTACACCTTC. Translation gives CASSLGQGDGYTF.

The sample holds a few counts of this clone. The chain has TRBV7-8 and TRBJ2-7; TRBD2 might be the D (6 bases). CDR3 length equals 17 residues. Trimming shortened V by 1 base and J by 3 bases, and 19 bases separated the two germline ends. The germline V gene has CDR1 SGHVS and CDR2 FQNEAQ. CDR3 bases: TGTGCCAGCAGCTTAGTCATAGCCGGGACTTGGCGCTACGAGCAGTACTTC. Translating gives CASSLVIAGTWRYEQYF.

This clone has only one observation. The rearrangement links TRBV7-9 to TRBJ2-5; 7 bases map to TRBD2. CDR1 is SEHNR, CDR2 FQNEAQ, per germline (reference sequence). Trimming at V came to 5 bases and at J to 5 bases, leaving 14 bases not matched to a gene. The CDR3 is made up of 16 amino acids. CDR3 coding DNA: TGTGCCAGCAGCCCGCGGGAGCTCCCCCCTGGGGAGACCCAGTACTTC. Its translation: CASSPRELPPGETQYF.

This clone was detected a few times. This rearrangement joins TRBV16 to TRBJ1-2; the match to TRBD1 covers 7 bases. Per the germline V gene, CDR1 is KGHSY and CDR2 is FQNENV. V lost 2 bases, J lost 7 bases, and 13 bases stayed unmatched. The CDR3 is 16 amino acids. The chain's CDR3 is CASSQDGTGAGGGYTF. The CDR3, as DNA: TGTGCCAGCAGCCAAGACGGAACAGGGGCCGGCGGTGGCTACACCTTC.

This clone is a singleton in its sample. V and J are TRBV12-3 or TRBV12-4 and TRBJ1-2; no definite D call. V dropped 3 bases and J dropped 6 bases, with 11 bases sitting between them. The CDR3 has 13 amino acids. The CDR3 DNA follows: TGTGCCAGCAGTTTGGGGATGAGGGATGGCTACACCTTC. This gives the protein CASSLGMRDGYTF.

The V gene is TRBV19, the J gene TRBJ2-2; the D is unclear. The CDR3 length is 13 residues. The V gene lost 5 bases and the J gene lost 1 base, with 5 bases spanning the gap. Germline lookup yields CDR1 LNHDA and CDR2 SQIVND (reference sequence). Here the CDR3 DNA reads TGTGCCAGTAGTGTACAGAACACCGGGGAGCTGTTTTTT. It yields the protein CASSVQNTGELFF.

The chain recombines TRBV24-1 with TRBJ2-1; TRBD2 aligns across 14 bases. CDR1 and CDR2 from the germline V gene are KGHDR and SFDVKD. The CDR3 spans 17 residues. V gave up 4 bases and J gave up 1 base; unmatched junction bases: 2. The CDR3 DNA reads TGTGCCACCAGTGAGGGACTAGCGGGAGAATCCTACAATGAGCAGTTCTTC. It encodes CATSEGLAGESYNEQFF.

The CDR3 DNA is TGTGCCAGCAGTGAATATTTTCCCGGGACACGATATGAAAAACTGTTTTTT. Its translation: CASSEYFPGTRYEKLFF. This rearrangement joins TRBV25-1 to TRBJ1-4, with D perhaps matching TRBD1 (6 bases). The ends were cut back, 0 bases at V and 6 bases at J, with 17 bases in the middle. CDR3 length: 17 amino acids. Germline V gene lookup returns CDR1 MGHDK and CDR2 SYGVNS.

The gene calls are TRBV9 and TRBJ2-3; weak D call: TRBD2 (6 bases). The CDR3 is 16 amino acids. Trimming pared 4 bases from V and 1 base from J, leaving 16 bases between. CDR1 and CDR2 from the germline V gene are SGDLS and YYNGEE. The CDR3 loop is CASSPRGGWGTDTQYF. CDR3 coding DNA: TGTGCCAGCAGCCCCCGTGGGGGGTGGGGCACAGATACGCAGTATTTT.

A word on this clone: A junction boundary mismatches the germline segment, possibly from a read error. V gene TRBV29-1 combines with J gene TRBJ1-5, with 8 bases matching TRBD1. The CDR3 totals 16 residues. Per the germline V gene, CDR1 is SQVTM and CDR2 is ANQGSEA. This CDR3 is CSVEDTGTGNNRPQHF. The CDR3 DNA reads as TGCAGCGTTGAAGACACCGGGACAGGCAACAATCGGCCCCAGCATTTT.

The rearrangement joins TRBV15 to TRBJ2-7; D gene unclear. The V gene lost 0 bases and the J gene lost 3 bases, with 9 bases spanning the gap. Looked up from germline, CDR1 is LNHNV and CDR2 is YYDKDF (reference sequence). The CDR3 covers 14 residues. CDR3 in DNA: TGTGCCACCAGCAGAGATCCCCCCTTCTACGAGCAGTACTTC. It yields the protein CATSRDPPFYEQYF.

V usage is TRBV4-2 and J usage is TRBJ1-1, with 7 nucleotides matching TRBD1. Germline CDR1 reads LGHNA; CDR2 reads YNFKEQ. The junction had 18 bases not matched to a gene; V was cut back by 2 bases and J by 3 bases. The CDR3 covers 19 residues. The CDR3, as DNA: TGTGCCAGCAGCCAAAGCGGACGAGCCGGGACAGTCAAGTACACTGAAGCTTTCTTT. Amino acid sequence: CASSQSGRAGTVKYTEAFF.

Concerning this clone: The same CDR3 is also encoded by other DNA sequences in this sample. V is TRBV29-1 and J is TRBJ2-7; possible D gene TRBD1, 5 bases. Trimming took 5 bases from V and 2 from J, leaving 7 bases between them. Germline CDR1 is SQVTM and CDR2 is ANQGSEA. The CDR3 has 11 residues. The CDR3 loop reads CSVQGTYEQYF. The DNA for the CDR3 is TGCAGCGTTCAGGGTACCTACGAGCAGTACTTC.

This chain connects TRBV20-1 to TRBJ2-2, with 7 bases fitting TRBD1. Trimming removed 3 bases from V and 6 bases from J; junction bases left unmatched: 4. The length of the CDR3 is 13 residues. CDR1 and CDR2 (germline): DFQATT, SNEGSKA (reference sequence). This chain's CDR3 is CSASNRGSGELFF. The CDR3 DNA sequence: TGCAGTGCTAGTAACAGGGGATCCGGGGAGCTGTTTTTT.